What follows is one T cell receptor (beta chain) and its context. Its antigen is still unknown. One end of the junction fails to match germline, which may point to a read error. This CDR3 contains 15 residues. The data belong to a study of tumor and adjacent non-tumor tissue in lung cancer. Study results and limitations: Top 100 clones took a larger repertoire share in normal lung. Higher tumor TCR diversity was associated with shorter survival.

Three rounds of nested PCR, following a modified ARM-PCR protocol, produced the TCRbeta library. MiXCR, applied by TCRdb to the multiplex PCR reads, yields one record per CDR3 protein. Among about 200,000 distinct CDR3 sequences listed, over 55% were seen once. No cell sorting was done before RNA was extracted from the tissue. Chemotherapy-naive patients with new lung cancer underwent thoracic surgery in China, August–late 2014. The sample comprised lung tumor tissue. The chain recombines TRBV12-3 or TRBV12-4 with TRBJ2-3, with D perhaps TRBD2 (5 bases). This clonotype was sampled from a man aged 55 to 70 with non-small cell lung cancer. DNA of the CDR3: TGTGTCAGCACCTCCCCCGGGATTAGAACAGATACACAGTATTTT. The encoded protein is CVSTSPGIRTDTQYF.